The 18 T cell receptor beta chains in this list originate from one sample, sequenced in a study of blood T cell repertoires in COVID-19. The data were produced by immunoSEQ multiplex PCR, yet TCRdb's version contains in-frame clones alone and is incomplete. The data hold around 130,000 clones, with over 80% observed a single time. The sample comprised peripheral blood. Source of these receptors: a man aged 35 to 55 with active or convalescent COVID-19.

The genes are TRBV7-3 and TRBJ2-3; D possibly corresponds to TRBD2 (6 bases). The V gene lost 5 bases and the J gene lost 0 bases, with 9 bases spanning the gap. Germline values: CDR1 SGHTA, CDR2 FQGTGA. This CDR3 has 14 amino acids. CDR3 bases: TGTGCCAGCAGCCCCGGGACTAGCACAGATACGCAGTATTTT. It yields the protein CASSPGTSTDTQYF.

The rearrangement joins TRBV4-1 to TRBJ2-7; D unresolved. V was clipped by 0 bases and J by 5 bases, with 5 bases between them. The CDR3 spans 12 residues. Germline assignment: CDR1 MGHRA and CDR2 YSYEKL. In DNA, the CDR3 is TGCGCCAGCAGCCAAGACCCTAACGAGCAGTACTTC. Amino acid sequence: CASSQDPNEQYF.

The chain links TRBV3-1 (or the pseudogene TRBV3-2) to TRBJ1-5; TRBD1 is a possible D gene (6 bases). The CDR3 runs 15 residues. CDR1 and CDR2 (germline): LGHDT, YNNKEL (reference sequence). V gave up 1 base and J gave up 2 bases, with 9 bases separating them. In DNA, the CDR3 is TGTGCCAGCAGCCAAGGGACAGCGCGCAATCAGCCCCAGCATTTT. It specifies CASSQGTARNQPQHF.

This chain uses TRBV7-8 with TRBJ1-5; D is ambiguous. The CDR3 has 16 residues. Germline lookup yields CDR1 SGHVS and CDR2 FQNEAQ. Trimming cost V 3 bases and J 5 bases, with 17 bases left between them. The DNA for the CDR3 is TGTGCCAGCAGCTTCCTGGGTTCTCACGGGGATCAGCCCCAGCATTTT. It translates to CASSFLGSHGDQPQHF.

This chain uses TRBV12-2 with TRBJ1-5; the table's D call, TRBD1, was not checked against the DNA. TRBV12-2 is annotated as a pseudogene. The CDR3 contains 13 residues. This chain's CDR3 is CASRRQGKQPQHF. CDR3 sequence (DNA): TGTGCAAGTCGCAGACAGGGCAAGCAGCCCCAGCATTTT.

V is TRBV7-9 and J is TRBJ1-1; D is undetermined. V was shortened by 5 bases and J by 1 base, with 8 bases between the two germline ends. The germline V gene encodes CDR1 SEHNR and CDR2 FQNEAQ (reference sequence). The CDR3 is 13 residues long. The CDR3 reads CASSQFRNTEAFF. The CDR3 DNA reads as TGTGCCAGCAGCCAATTTAGGAACACTGAAGCTTTCTTT.

CDR3 nucleotide sequence: TGTGCCAGCAGTTTACTTCAGGGCCTTGGCTACACCTTC. Translating gives CASSLLQGLGYTF. V usage is TRBV28 and J usage is TRBJ1-2; possibly TRBD1 for D (5 bases). CDR1 is MDHEN and CDR2 is SYDVKM in the germline V gene. The CDR3 contains 13 residues. Between the trimmed V and J ends, which lost 2 bases and 7 bases, there was a span of 11 bases.

The genes are TRBV6-6 and TRBJ2-5; TRBD1 agrees at 7 bases. There are 15 residues in the CDR3. The V segment lost 5 bases and the J segment 2 bases; nucleotides outside the gene matches: 8. The germline CDR1 and CDR2 sequences are MNHNY and SVGAGI (reference sequence). CDR3 sequence reads: CASSNDRAVQETQYF. The CDR3 DNA is TGTGCCAGCAGTAACGACAGGGCGGTTCAAGAGACCCAGTACTTC.

The chain joins TRBV7-8 to TRBJ1-5; maybe TRBD1 (5 bases). The CDR3 runs to 15 residues. Between the trimmed V and J ends, which lost 5 bases and 0 bases, there was a span of 11 bases. Germline values: CDR1 SGHVS, CDR2 FQNEAQ. The CDR3 nucleotides read TGTGCCAGCAGCCGAGACAGTTATAGCAATCAGCCCCAGCATTTT. Residues: CASSRDSYSNQPQHF. Full variable domain (rest looked up from reference TRBV7-8 and TRBJ1-5): GAGVSQSPRYKVAKRGQDVALRCDPISGHVSLFWYQQALGQGPEFLTYFQNEAQLDKSGLPSDRFFAERPEGSVSTLKIQRTQQEDSAVYLCASSRDSYSNQPQHFGDGTRLSIL.

The rearrangement joins TRBV6-5 to TRBJ2-2; 7 nucleotides agree with TRBD2. V was clipped by 7 bases and J by 5 bases; unmatched bases: 7. CDR3 length equals 14 residues. The germline gives CDR1 MNHEY, CDR2 SVGAGI. The CDR3 nucleotides are TGTGCCAGCAAGGGCACCGGGGGGACCGGGGAGCTGTTTTTT. This codes for CASKGTGGTGELFF.

This chain connects TRBV5-1 to TRBJ2-7; TRBD1 agrees at 9 bases. This CDR3 comprises 16 residues. The V and J ends lost 0 bases and 0 bases, in that order; junction bases with no gene match: 4. In germline, CDR1 is SGHRS, CDR2 YFSETQ. The CDR3 sequence: CASSLGGTGSSYEQYF. The CDR3 DNA reads as TGCGCCAGCAGCTTGGGTGGGACAGGGAGCTCCTACGAGCAGTACTTC. The whole variable domain, remainder taken from reference TRBV5-1 and TRBJ2-7, is KAGVTQTPRYLIKTRGQQVTLSCSPISGHRSVSWYQQTPGQGLQFLFEYFSETQRNKGNFPGRFSGRQFSNSRSEMNVSTLELGDSALYLCASSLGGTGSSYEQYFGPGTRLTVT.

The rearrangement links TRBV2 to TRBJ2-1; 8 positions agree with TRBD2. The trim removed 3 bases at V and 6 bases at J, leaving 7 bases unmatched. Germline loops: CDR1 SNHLY, CDR2 FYNNEI. The CDR3 spans 15 residues. CDR3 protein: CASSDLRGALNEQFF. The CDR3 DNA is TGTGCCAGCAGTGACTTGCGGGGGGCCCTCAATGAGCAGTTCTTC.

This clone has a single count. The chain couples TRBV24-1 to TRBJ2-3; 12 bases line up with TRBD2. The CDR3 is made up of 15 amino acids. Germline trimming cut 6 bases from V and 2 bases from J; bases unmatched to any gene: 2. Germline lookup yields CDR1 KGHDR and CDR2 SFDVKD. CDR3 coding DNA: TGTGCCACCAGTCGGACTAGCGGGGACACAGATACGCAGTATTTT. This codes for CATSRTSGDTDTQYF.

This clone was seen a handful of times. This chain uses TRBV12-3 or TRBV12-4 with TRBJ1-2, with D uncertain. This CDR3 has 12 residues. V lost 3 bases and J lost 7, with 9 bases in between. This CDR3 is CASSFYRSGYTF. CDR3 nucleotides: TGTGCCAGCAGTTTCTATCGGTCTGGCTACACCTTC.

The V gene is TRBV7-6, the J gene TRBJ2-3; no firm D call. The germline gives CDR1 SGHVS, CDR2 FNYEAQ. CDR3 length: 13 amino acids. V lost 6 bases, J lost 1 base, and 8 bases lay in between. The CDR3 nucleotides read TGTGCCAGCAGACGCGAGGGCACAGATACGCAGTATTTT. Protein sequence: CASRREGTDTQYF.

Only one count was recorded for this clone. The chain has TRBV6-4 and TRBJ2-5, with 10 bases lining up with TRBD2. The J segment lost 3 bases and the V segment lost 5 bases, leaving 6 bases of the junction unmatched. Germline CDR1 MRHNA, CDR2 SNTAGT. This CDR3 is 15 amino acids long. CDR3 sequence reads: CASSLLGLAEETQYF. The CDR3 DNA sequence: TGTGCCAGCAGTTTGCTCGGACTAGCGGAAGAGACCCAGTACTTC.

The gene calls are TRBV3-1 (or the pseudogene TRBV3-2) and TRBJ2-3; tentative D call: TRBD2 (7 bases). Trimming stripped 2 bases from V and 4 bases from J, with 10 bases between. The CDR3 has 14 amino acids. Germline CDR1 reads LGHDT; CDR2 reads YNNKEL (reference sequence). The CDR3 sequence is CASSQRGGSDTQYF. The CDR3 DNA reads as TGTGCCAGCAGCCAAAGGGGGGGGTCAGATACGCAGTATTTT.

The V call is TRBV10-1, the J call TRBJ1-3, with TRBD1 identical over 9 bases. V dropped 3 bases and J dropped 4; count of bases not matched to a gene: 10. The CDR3 consists of 17 residues. Germline CDR1 WNHNN, CDR2 SYGVQD (reference sequence). The CDR3 DNA sequence: TGCGCCAGCAGTGACTTCGGGACAGGGAGATCAGGAAACACCATATATTTT. Protein: CASSDFGTGRSGNTIYF.